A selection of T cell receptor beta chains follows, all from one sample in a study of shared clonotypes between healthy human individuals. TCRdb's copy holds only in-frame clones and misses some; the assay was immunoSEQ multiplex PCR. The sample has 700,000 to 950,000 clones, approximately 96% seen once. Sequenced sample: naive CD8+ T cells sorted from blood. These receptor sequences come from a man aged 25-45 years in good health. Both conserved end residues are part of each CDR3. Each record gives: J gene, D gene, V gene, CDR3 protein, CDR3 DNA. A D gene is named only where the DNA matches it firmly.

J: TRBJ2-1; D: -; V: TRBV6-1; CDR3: CASSPRRTIDEQFF; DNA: TGTGCCAGCAGTCCACGTAGGACGATCGATGAGCAGTTCTTC
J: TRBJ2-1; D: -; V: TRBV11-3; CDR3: CASSPSWGNEQFF; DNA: TGTGCCAGCAGCCCGTCCTGGGGTAATGAGCAGTTCTTC
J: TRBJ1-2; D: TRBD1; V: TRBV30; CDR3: CAWAWRQGAHGYGYTF; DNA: TGTGCCTGGGCCTGGCGACAGGGGGCGCATGGCTATGGCTACACCTTC
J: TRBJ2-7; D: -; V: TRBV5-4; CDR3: CASSLGVNEQYF; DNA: TGTGCCAGCAGCTTAGGGGTGAACGAGCAGTACTTC
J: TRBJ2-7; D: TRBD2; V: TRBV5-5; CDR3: CASSISVAGGLTGYEQYF; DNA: TGTGCCAGCAGCATTTCGGTAGCGGGAGGCCTTACTGGCTACGAGCAGTACTTC
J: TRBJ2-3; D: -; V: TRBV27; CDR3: CASSSRINTDTQYF; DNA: TGTGCCAGCAGTTCCCGGATAAACACAGATACGCAGTATTTT
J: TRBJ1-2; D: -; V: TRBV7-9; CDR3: CASSSGTTYGYTF; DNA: TGTGCCAGCAGCTCTGGGACTACCTATGGCTACACCTTC
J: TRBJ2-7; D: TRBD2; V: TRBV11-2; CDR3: CASSLDSAGGDEQYF; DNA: TGTGCCAGCAGCTTAGACTCGGCGGGAGGGGACGAGCAGTACTTC
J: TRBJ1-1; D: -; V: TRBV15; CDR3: CATSRELRDTEAFF; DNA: TGTGCCACCAGCAGAGAACTCAGGGACACTGAAGCTTTCTTT
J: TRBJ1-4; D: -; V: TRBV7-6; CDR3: CASSSIGQFATNEKLFF; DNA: TGTGCCAGCAGCTCAATAGGACAGTTTGCAACTAATGAAAAACTGTTTTTT
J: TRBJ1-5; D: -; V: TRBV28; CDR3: CAIETVSFSNQPQHF; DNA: TGTGCCATCGAGACCGTATCTTTTAGCAATCAGCCCCAGCATTTT
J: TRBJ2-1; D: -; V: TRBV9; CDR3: CASQGSSYNEQFF; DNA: TGTGCCAGCCAGGGAAGCTCCTACAATGAGCAGTTCTTC
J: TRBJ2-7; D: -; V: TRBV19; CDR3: CASTQGNSYEQYF; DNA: TGTGCCAGTACTCAGGGAAATTCCTACGAGCAGTACTTC